The 11 T cell receptor beta chains presented below share a single source sample, sequenced in a study of T cell changes during pregnancy in multiple sclerosis. The method was immunoSEQ multiplex PCR; TCRdb's version includes in-frame clones alone and lacks a portion of them. The data contain tens of thousands of clones, about nine tenths of them seen just once; the ten biggest clones take up approximately 1.6%. Here the sequenced sample was peripheral blood, taken in the first trimester of pregnancy. These receptors all stem from a female donor in good health, enrolled as a control in a pregnancy study.

J is TRBJ1-1 and V is TRBV2; TRBD1 matches 10 bases. This CDR3 region has 15 residues. CDR1 SNHLY and CDR2 FYNNEI come from the germline V gene. The ends lost 6 bases at V and 4 bases at J; junction bases unmatched: 8. This CDR3 is CASRYRQGAGTEAFF. The CDR3, as DNA: TGTGCCAGCAGGTACCGACAGGGGGCAGGCACTGAAGCTTTCTTT. The full variable domain, completed using reference TRBV2 and TRBJ1-1, is EPEVTQTPSHQVTQMGQEVILRCVPISNHLYFYWYRQILGQKVEFLVSFYNNEISEKSEIFDDQFSVERPDGSNFTLKIRSTKLEDSAMYFCASRYRQGAGTEAFFGQGTRLTVV.

V is TRBV7-9 and J is TRBJ1-1, with TRBD1 matching over 7 bases. Germline loops: CDR1 SEHNR, CDR2 FQNEAQ (reference sequence). V lost 8 bases to trimming and J lost 1 base; unmatched junction nucleotides: 10. This CDR3 contains 15 residues. In nucleotides, the CDR3 is TGTGCCAGCTCTAGACAGGGCAGGGCGAACACTGAAGCTTTCTTT. The encoded protein is CASSRQGRANTEAFF. Supplemented by reference TRBV7-9 and TRBJ1-1, the full variable domain reads DTGVSQNPRHKITKRGQNVTFRCDPISEHNRLYWYRQTLGQGPEFLTYFQNEAQLEKSRLLSDRFSAERPKGSFSTLEIQRTEQGDSAMYLCASSRQGRANTEAFFGQGTRLTVV.

The chain joins TRBV5-1 to TRBJ2-5; D perhaps matches TRBD1 (6 bases). Trimming took off 0 bases at V and 0 bases at J, with 15 bases between the two ends. Per germline, CDR1 SGHRS and CDR2 YFSETQ. The CDR3 is 17 residues long. In DNA form, the CDR3 reads TGCGCCAGCAGCTTGGCCCTACAGGGACCTTACCAAGAGACCCAGTACTTC. Protein: CASSLALQGPYQETQYF.

This clone has a handful of counts. The chain carries TRBV7-9 and TRBJ1-6, with 8 positions matching TRBD1. V lost 2 bases and J lost 6; bases outside the gene matches: 6. The germline V gene has CDR1 SEHNR and CDR2 FQNEAQ (reference sequence). The CDR3 is 16 residues long. CDR3 residues: CASSLPGTGSNSPLHF. The CDR3 bases are TGTGCCAGCAGCTTACCTGGGACAGGCTCTAATTCACCCCTCCACTTT.

CDR3 nucleotides: TGTGCCAGCAGTGGCCCGACAGTCGAATTCACCGGGGAGCTGTTTTTT. It specifies CASSGPTVEFTGELFF. V is TRBV6-1 and J is TRBJ2-2; tentatively, D is TRBD1 (5 bases). CDR1 and CDR2 from the germline V gene are MNHNS and SASEGT. Trimming stripped 4 bases from V and 4 bases from J, with 16 bases between. CDR3 size: 16 residues.

CDR3 sequence (DNA): TGTGCCAGCAGCTTCTCCGGTTACGAGCAGTACTTC. Translated, it gives CASSFSGYEQYF. The chain links TRBV11-2 to TRBJ2-7; D not resolved. V was trimmed by 3 bases and J by 4 bases, leaving 7 bases between them. This CDR3 spans 12 amino acids. Germline V gene lookup returns CDR1 SGHAT and CDR2 FQNNGV.

The rearrangement joins TRBV7-9 to TRBJ1-5; D is ambiguous. This CDR3 region has 17 residues. CDR1 is SEHNR and CDR2 is FQNEAQ in the germline V gene (reference sequence). V was trimmed by 0 bases and J by 2 bases, leaving 14 bases between them. Here the CDR3 reads CASSLAEGGVGNQPQHF. In nucleotides, the CDR3 is TGTGCCAGCAGCTTAGCGGAGGGCGGTGTCGGCAATCAGCCCCAGCATTTT.

This chain uses TRBV6-1 with TRBJ2-7; 9 bases match TRBD2. From germline, CDR1 is MNHNS and CDR2 SASEGT. This CDR3 is 14 amino acids long. The V and J ends lost 3 bases and 2 bases, in that order; junction bases with no gene match: 2. The CDR3 nucleotides are TGTGCCAGCAGTGACAAGCGGGGGGCCTACGAGCAGTACTTC. Residues: CASSDKRGAYEQYF.

The chain has TRBV6-6 and TRBJ1-4; 9 nucleotides agree with TRBD1. The CDR3 is 15 amino acids. V lost 5 bases, J lost 4 bases, and 5 bases stayed unmatched. CDR1 is MNHNY and CDR2 is SVGAGI in the germline V gene (reference sequence). The CDR3 DNA reads TGTGCCAGCAGTATACAGGGGGCATATAATGAAAAACTGTTTTTT. Translation gives CASSIQGAYNEKLFF.

In its sample, this clone was seen once. This sequence joins TRBV10-3 and TRBJ2-5; 7 bases are a match to TRBD1. V dropped 0 bases and J dropped 5; count of bases not matched to a gene: 0. This CDR3 is 13 amino acids long. The germline V gene has CDR1 ENHRY and CDR2 SYGVKD. The CDR3 protein is CAISESTGETQYF. The CDR3 DNA reads TGTGCCATCAGTGAGTCGACAGGGGAGACCCAGTACTTC.

This chain uses TRBV5-4 with TRBJ1-4; D is unresolved. The germline V gene encodes CDR1 SGHNT and CDR2 YYREEE (reference sequence). The CDR3 is made up of 14 amino acids. The germline V and J ends were trimmed by 4 bases and 0 bases, with 7 bases remaining between them. Written as DNA, the CDR3 is TGTGCCAGCAGCCTCCTTGCAACTAATGAAAAACTGTTTTTT. Amino acid sequence: CASSLLATNEKLFF.